The next 5 T cell receptor beta chains were all read from a single sample in a study of blood T cell repertoires in COVID-19. Repertoires were generated with immunoSEQ multiplex PCR, while TCRdb's copy carries only in-frame clones and drops some. The sample shows more than 85,000 clones, over 75% of them seen only once. Material: peripheral blood. These receptors all stem from a woman aged 80 or over with acute or convalescent COVID-19.

The chain has TRBV23-1 and TRBJ2-1, with D perhaps TRBD2 (6 bases). TRBV23-1 counts as an open reading frame of uncertain function. The CDR3 extends over 19 amino acids. Trimming removed 0 bases at V and 8 bases at J, with 26 bases between. Written as DNA, the CDR3 is TGCGCCAGCAGTCAATCCCCGGTCGCGGGGAGCTTCTTTAGGTATGAGCAGTTCTTC. Its translation is CASSQSPVAGSFFRYEQFF.

This clone was picked up a small number of times. The rearrangement uses TRBV2 and TRBJ1-1, with a tentative D call TRBD1 (5 bases). With 6 bases removed from V and 0 bases from J, the gap between germline ends came to 11 bases. In germline, CDR1 is SNHLY, CDR2 FYNNEI. This CDR3 is 14 amino acids long. The CDR3 DNA follows: TGTGCCAGCAGAGCAGGGCTAATGAACACTGAAGCTTTCTTT. Its protein product is CASRAGLMNTEAFF. Filled out from reference TRBV2 and TRBJ1-1, the complete variable domain reads EPEVTQTPSHQVTQMGQEVILRCVPISNHLYFYWYRQILGQKVEFLVSFYNNEISEKSEIFDDQFSVERPDGSNFTLKIRSTKLEDSAMYFCASRAGLMNTEAFFGQGTRLTVV.

The genes are TRBV7-6 and TRBJ2-3; D gene ambiguous. V gave up 1 base and J gave up 4 bases, with 15 bases separating them. In germline, CDR1 is SGHVS, CDR2 FNYEAQ. This CDR3 has 16 amino acids. The CDR3 reads CASSLGPGRSADTQYF. Here the CDR3 DNA reads TGTGCCAGCAGCTTAGGTCCGGGTCGAAGCGCAGATACGCAGTATTTT.

The rearrangement links TRBV5-1 to TRBJ2-7, with a weak D call TRBD2 (6 bases). Germline V gene sequence: CDR1 SGHRS, CDR2 YFSETQ. The CDR3 spans 15 residues. V shed 4 bases and J shed 5 bases, with 19 bases lying between them. CDR3 in amino acids: CASSKLGYTGDEQYF. CDR3 DNA: TGCGCCAGCAGCAAGCTTGGTTATACGGGGGACGAGCAGTACTTC.

This rearrangement joins TRBV7-3 to TRBJ2-2; no reliable D call. The CDR3 totals 14 residues. Germline assignment: CDR1 SGHTA and CDR2 FQGTGA. Trimming removed 5 bases at V and 2 bases at J, with 9 bases between. CDR3 residues: CASSPSGNTGELFF. DNA of the CDR3: TGTGCCAGCAGCCCGTCAGGAAACACCGGGGAGCTGTTTTTT.